Below are 31 T cell receptor beta chains sequenced from a single sample in a study of blood T cell repertoires in COVID-19. Measured with immunoSEQ multiplex PCR; TCRdb has only the in-frame clones, and not every one. The data contain around 63,000 clones, 70% to 90% of them singletons. The sample was peripheral blood. All receptors come from a woman of 80 years or more with acute or convalescent COVID-19.

The chain links TRBV30 to TRBJ2-1; 7 bases match TRBD1. The CDR3 consists of 16 residues. Germline V CDR1 and CDR2: GTSNPN, SVGIG (reference sequence). Trimming cost V 3 bases and J 4 bases; bases outside gene matches: 12. CDR3 sequence: CAWRGQVRDRYNEQFF. CDR3 coding DNA: TGTGCCTGGAGAGGACAGGTACGGGATCGGTACAATGAGCAGTTCTTC.

The chain recombines TRBV7-2 with TRBJ1-2; 7 nucleotides agree with TRBD1. The CDR3 loop spans 15 amino acids. The V gene end was trimmed by 4 bases and the J gene end by 6 bases; junction bases not matched to a gene: 11. Germline CDR1 SGHTA, CDR2 FQGNSA. The DNA for the CDR3 is TGTGCCAGCAGCTCAACCCCGACAGGGAGCGATGGCTACACCTTC. Amino acid sequence: CASSSTPTGSDGYTF.

J is TRBJ2-7 and V is TRBV6-5, with D tentatively TRBD1 (6 bases). From germline, CDR1 is MNHEY and CDR2 SVGAGI. The V and J ends lost 6 bases and 0 bases respectively, with 15 bases between them. This CDR3 region has 15 residues. CDR3 residues: CASSRGQLHSYEQYF. The CDR3, as DNA: TGTGCCAGCAGCCGAGGACAGCTACACTCCTACGAGCAGTACTTC.

This sequence joins TRBV5-5 and TRBJ1-1; TRBD1 aligns across 9 bases. This CDR3 contains 18 residues. The J segment lost 1 base and the V segment lost 3 bases, leaving 13 bases of the junction unmatched. CDR1 SGHKS and CDR2 YYEKEE come from the germline V gene (reference sequence). The CDR3 DNA is TGTGCCAGCAGCTCCAGCGAACTTGGGACAGGGTGGAACACTGAAGCTTTCTTT. Translation gives CASSSSELGTGWNTEAFF.

The chain links TRBV6-5 to TRBJ2-1; 7 nucleotides match TRBD1. V shed 8 bases and J 3 bases; nucleotides not matched to a gene: 7. CDR3 length: 14 amino acids. Germline V gene sequence: CDR1 MNHEY, CDR2 SVGAGI. Written as DNA, the CDR3 is TGTGCCAGCGAGGGACAGTCCTTCTACAATGAGCAGTTCTTC. This sequence encodes CASEGQSFYNEQFF.

The sample holds a few counts of this clone. The chain couples TRBV27 to TRBJ2-7; D is possibly TRBD2 (6 bases). The V and J ends lost 9 bases and 1 base respectively, with 16 bases between them. The germline gives CDR1 MNHEY, CDR2 SMNVEV (reference sequence). CDR3 length equals 14 residues. The CDR3 DNA is TGTGCCAGTCGCTCCATCGGGACTTCCTACGAGCAGTACTTC. Translating gives CASRSIGTSYEQYF.

The chain recombines TRBV9 with TRBJ1-2; TRBD1 might be the D (5 bases). Trimming cost V 4 bases and J 7 bases, with 20 bases left between them. The CDR3 is made up of 15 amino acids. The germline V gene has CDR1 SGDLS and CDR2 YYNGEE. The CDR3 DNA reads TGTGCCAGCAGCCCCCAACGACGAGGGGAGGGTGGCTACACCTTC. This sequence encodes CASSPQRRGEGGYTF.

The chain links TRBV5-4 to TRBJ1-4, with D uncertain. The CDR3 covers 18 residues. The V end was cut by 4 bases, the J end by 1 base, with 20 bases between. Germline assignment: CDR1 SGHNT and CDR2 YYREEE (reference sequence). The DNA for the CDR3 is TGTGCCAGCAGCCACGACGCGGGAATCGGTGGAACTAATGAAAAACTGTTTTTT. Protein: CASSHDAGIGGTNEKLFF.

This clone occurred once. The gene calls are TRBV24-1 and TRBJ1-4, with TRBD1 as a possible D gene (5 bases). Germline loops: CDR1 KGHDR, CDR2 SFDVKD. V gave up 4 bases and J gave up 6 bases, with 11 bases separating them. This CDR3 is 14 amino acids long. The CDR3 reads CATSEGPGYEKLFF. For the CDR3, the DNA is TGTGCCACCAGTGAGGGGCCCGGGTATGAAAAACTGTTTTTT.

The chain recombines TRBV6-5 with TRBJ2-7; 14 nucleotides agree with TRBD2. Germline trimming cut 10 bases from V and 4 bases from J; bases unmatched to any gene: 3. Germline V CDR1 and CDR2: MNHEY, SVGAGI. This CDR3 contains 13 residues. The CDR3 reads CATRTSGRYEQYF. The CDR3 DNA reads as TGTGCCACCAGGACTAGCGGGAGGTACGAGCAGTACTTC.

This rearrangement joins TRBV14 to TRBJ1-2; 10 nucleotides match TRBD1. The germline gives CDR1 SGHDN, CDR2 FVKESK. Trimming at V came to 4 bases and at J to 4 bases, leaving 6 bases not matched to a gene. This CDR3 comprises 15 residues. The CDR3 is CASSPGQGVGYGYTF. The DNA of the CDR3 is TGTGCCAGCAGCCCAGGACAGGGGGTGGGCTATGGCTACACCTTC.

This sequence joins TRBV5-1 and TRBJ2-5; TRBD2 agrees at 10 bases. Germline CDR1 is SGHRS and CDR2 is YFSETQ. J gave up 2 bases and V 0 bases, and 4 bases lay outside the gene matches. This CDR3 contains 16 residues. CDR3 coding DNA: TGCGCCAGCAGCTTGGCAGCACTAGCGGGACAAGAGACCCAGTACTTC. Translation: CASSLAALAGQETQYF. The entire variable domain, with the rest obtained from reference TRBV5-1 and TRBJ2-5, is as follows: KAGVTQTPRYLIKTRGQQVTLSCSPISGHRSVSWYQQTPGQGLQFLFEYFSETQRNKGNFPGRFSGRQFSNSRSEMNVSTLELGDSALYLCASSLAALAGQETQYFGPGTRLLVL.

Remarks on this clone: In the same sample, other DNA sequences code for this CDR3. The chain links TRBV18 to TRBJ1-5, with D unresolved. The CDR3 loop spans 14 amino acids. Trimming cost V 2 bases and J 2 bases, with 7 bases left between them. CDR1 and CDR2 (germline): KGHSH, LQKENI. As DNA, the CDR3 is TGTGCCAGCTCACCAGGGCAGGGCAATCAGCCCCAGCATTTT. Protein: CASSPGQGNQPQHF. The full variable domain, its missing parts supplied by reference TRBV18 and TRBJ1-5, is NAGVMQNPRHLVRRRGQEARLRCSPMKGHSHVYWYRQLPEEGLKFMVYLQKENIIDESGMPKERFSAEFPKEGPSILRIQQVVRGDSAAYFCASSPGQGNQPQHFGDGTRLSIL.

The chain carries TRBV10-3 and TRBJ2-1; 7 bases align to TRBD2. Unmatched junction bases numbered 13, after V lost 4 bases and J lost 7 bases. The CDR3 loop spans 16 amino acids. CDR1 and CDR2 from the germline V gene are ENHRY and SYGVKD. CDR3 protein: CAISGERDHRENEQFF. For the CDR3, the DNA is TGTGCCATCAGTGGAGAGCGGGATCATCGCGAGAATGAGCAGTTCTTC.

The chain uses TRBV5-1 and TRBJ2-3; the match to TRBD1 covers 9 bases. CDR3 length: 14 residues. Germline lookup yields CDR1 SGHRS and CDR2 YFSETQ. With V trimmed by 5 bases and J by 2 bases, 3 bases remained unmatched. The CDR3 spells CASRQGADTDTQYF. The CDR3 DNA reads TGCGCCAGCAGACAGGGGGCAGACACAGATACGCAGTATTTT.

This chain uses TRBV7-2 with TRBJ1-1; 7 nucleotides line up with TRBD1. The CDR3 extends over 14 amino acids. Germline V gene data show CDR1 as SGHTA and CDR2 as FQGNSA. V lost 5 bases to trimming and J lost 5 bases; unmatched junction nucleotides: 8. CDR3 protein: CASSQGGRGTEAFF. The CDR3 DNA sequence: TGTGCCAGCAGCCAGGGGGGCAGGGGGACTGAAGCTTTCTTT.

This chain links TRBV6-2 or TRBV6-3 with TRBJ2-1; D is possibly TRBD2 (6 bases). V was pared by 6 bases and J by 9 bases, with 21 bases between. Germline CDR1 is MNHEY and CDR2 is SVGEGT. CDR3 length equals 15 residues. Written as DNA, the CDR3 is TGTGCCAGCAGCTCCCAAGCGGGCGGCCACCCTGAGCAGTTCTTC. It specifies CASSSQAGGHPEQFF.

The V call is TRBV5-6, the J call TRBJ1-2, with a weak D call TRBD1 (6 bases). The CDR3 covers 15 residues. Germline-derived CDR1 and CDR2 are SGHDT and YYEEEE. V dropped 3 bases and J dropped 3 bases, with 15 bases sitting between them. The CDR3: CASSSLFRGDYGYTF. DNA for the CDR3: TGTGCCAGCAGCTCTCTATTCAGGGGAGACTATGGCTACACCTTC. The full variable domain, its missing parts supplied by reference TRBV5-6 and TRBJ1-2, is DAGVTQSPTHLIKTRGQQVTLRCSPKSGHDTVSWYQQALGQGPQFIFQYYEEEERQRGNFPDRFSGHQFPNYSSELNVNALLLGDSALYLCASSSLFRGDYGYTFGSGTRLTVV.

The V call is TRBV3-1 (or the pseudogene TRBV3-2), the J call TRBJ2-2; 13 positions match TRBD2. The CDR3 runs to 17 residues. In germline, CDR1 is LGHDT, CDR2 YNNKEL (reference sequence). V dropped 4 bases and J dropped 7; count of bases not matched to a gene: 9. The DNA for the CDR3 is TGTGCCAGCAGCCGATATACTAGCGGGGGGGAAAACGGGGAGCTGTTTTTT. Translated, it gives CASSRYTSGGENGELFF.

This rearrangement joins TRBV7-8 to TRBJ2-1; TRBD2 matches 9 bases. The CDR3 sequence is 16 residues long. Germline V gene lookup returns CDR1 SGHVS and CDR2 FQNEAQ. J gave up 5 bases and V 8 bases, and 13 bases lay outside the gene matches. The CDR3 loop reads CASCQAGGPEDNEQFF. As DNA, the CDR3 is TGTGCCAGCTGCCAGGCGGGGGGGCCGGAAGACAATGAGCAGTTCTTC. Supplemented by reference TRBV7-8 and TRBJ2-1, the full variable domain reads GAGVSQSPRYKVAKRGQDVALRCDPISGHVSLFWYQQALGQGPEFLTYFQNEAQLDKSGLPSDRFFAERPEGSVSTLKIQRTQQEDSAVYLCASCQAGGPEDNEQFFGPGTRLTVL.

J is TRBJ2-1 and V is TRBV5-1, with TRBD1 identical over 9 bases. From germline, CDR1 is SGHRS and CDR2 YFSETQ. The V gene end was trimmed by 4 bases and the J gene end by 4 bases; junction bases not matched to a gene: 6. The CDR3 totals 15 residues. CDR3 sequence: CASSPPGQGYNEQFF. The DNA for the CDR3 is TGCGCCAGCAGCCCTCCGGGACAGGGTTACAATGAGCAGTTCTTC.

V and J are TRBV5-4 and TRBJ1-1; D gene ambiguous. V was pared by 2 bases and J by 4 bases, with 18 bases between. There are 16 residues in the CDR3. Germline CDR1 is SGHNT and CDR2 is YYREEE (reference sequence). The CDR3 region is CASSFDPTRVSTEAFF. Written as DNA, the CDR3 is TGTGCCAGCAGCTTTGACCCAACTCGGGTGAGCACTGAAGCTTTCTTT.

The V call is TRBV28, the J call TRBJ2-1, with TRBD2 matching over 7 bases. The CDR3 totals 17 residues. With 4 bases clipped from V and 2 bases from J, the junction kept 11 bases outside the gene matches. Per the germline V gene, CDR1 is MDHEN and CDR2 is SYDVKM. In nucleotides, the CDR3 is TGTGCCAGCAGTTCCCCGTGGGCAGGGACTACCTACAATGAGCAGTTCTTC. Protein: CASSSPWAGTTYNEQFF.

The chain links TRBV5-5 to TRBJ2-1; 8 bases agree with TRBD1. V trimming: 2 bases; J trimming: 4 bases; junction bases outside the gene matches: 5. The CDR3 has 15 amino acids. Germline V CDR1 and CDR2: SGHKS, YYEKEE (reference sequence). Written as DNA, the CDR3 is TGTGCCAGCAGCTTCAGGGGGCGCGGTTACAATGAGCAGTTCTTC. Amino acid sequence: CASSFRGRGYNEQFF.

The chain carries TRBV7-6 and TRBJ2-3; a possible D gene is TRBD2 (6 bases). This CDR3 contains 15 residues. Per germline, CDR1 SGHVS and CDR2 FNYEAQ. V lost 2 bases, J lost 4 bases, and 13 bases lay in between. CDR3 nucleotide sequence: TGTGCCAGCAGCTTATTAGGAGGGCCCTCAGATACGCAGTATTTT. Translation gives CASSLLGGPSDTQYF.

The chain carries TRBV2 and TRBJ2-7, with 7 bases fitting TRBD1. CDR3 length equals 13 residues. Germline V gene data show CDR1 as SNHLY and CDR2 as FYNNEI. Unmatched junction bases numbered 9, after V lost 7 bases and J lost 6 bases. This CDR3 reads CASMLDRASEQYF. The CDR3 coding sequence is TGTGCCAGCATGTTAGACAGGGCCTCCGAGCAGTACTTC.

The chain has TRBV19 and TRBJ2-1; D might be TRBD2 (6 bases). The CDR3 covers 13 residues. The germline gives CDR1 LNHDA, CDR2 SQIVND (reference sequence). The V gene lost 2 bases and the J gene lost 10 bases, with 12 bases spanning the gap. The chain's CDR3 is CASSITGAPEQFF. CDR3 sequence (DNA): TGTGCCAGTAGTATAACGGGAGCCCCGGAGCAGTTCTTC.

This chain connects TRBV2 to TRBJ2-3; 12 nucleotides agree with TRBD1. This CDR3 spans 15 amino acids. CDR1 is SNHLY, CDR2 FYNNEI, per germline. Trimming at V came to 6 bases and at J to 7 bases, leaving 8 bases not matched to a gene. In nucleotides, the CDR3 is TGTGCCAGCAGGGCCGGGACAGGGGGCGCCTATACGCAGTATTTT. Translated, it gives CASRAGTGGAYTQYF.

The V gene is TRBV20-1, the J gene TRBJ1-1; 7 bases match TRBD1. The CDR3 sequence is 11 residues long. V lost 3 bases and J lost 8; bases outside the gene matches: 3. CDR1 DFQATT and CDR2 SNEGSKA come from the germline V gene (reference sequence). The CDR3 nucleotides read TGCAGTGCTAGCAGGGGGACGGAAGCTTTCTTT. This encodes CSASRGTEAFF.

This chain joins TRBV18 and TRBJ1-2; D is uncertain. V lost 4 bases and J lost 6, with 15 bases in between. Germline CDR1 reads KGHSH; CDR2 reads LQKENI. This CDR3 spans 14 amino acids. CDR3 loop: CASSQGAGRNGYTF. In nucleotides, the CDR3 is TGTGCCAGCTCACAAGGAGCGGGTAGGAATGGCTACACCTTC.

V is TRBV7-8 and J is TRBJ1-4, with TRBD1 as a possible D gene (5 bases). Germline-derived CDR1 and CDR2 are SGHVS and FQNEAQ. The ends were cut back, 1 base at V and 10 bases at J, with 22 bases in the middle. The CDR3 runs to 17 residues. CDR3 protein: CASSLGGGTGPSGKLFF. DNA for the CDR3: TGTGCCAGCAGCTTAGGGGGCGGAACCGGGCCATCGGGAAAACTGTTTTTT.